The clone carrying this T cell receptor (beta chain) has a handful of counts. Its antigen is still unknown. The V gene's germline CDR1 is DFQATT and CDR2 SNEGSKA (reference sequence). The trim removed 6 bases at V and 2 bases at J, leaving 7 bases unmatched. The CDR3 is 14 amino acids. The entry originates in a study of T cells after yellow fever vaccination. Study findings and constraints: The secondary response was weaker, and its peak arrived faster, on day 5 versus 15.

TCRdb re-analysed the 5' RACE reads in MiXCR, keeping a single row per CDR3 protein. Found here are around 610,000 distinct CDR3 sequences, 13% of them singletons; the top ten hold around 15%. The clonotype originates from a man aged 25 to 40 who received the YFV17D yellow fever vaccine. This sample comprised PBMCs, obtained on the day of the yellow fever booster vaccination. J is TRBJ2-1 and V is TRBV20-1; 7 nucleotides align to TRBD2. CDR3 sequence (DNA): TGCAGTGCAAGGCGGGAGTCGGCCTACAATGAGCAGTTCTTC. Amino acid sequence: CSARRESAYNEQFF.